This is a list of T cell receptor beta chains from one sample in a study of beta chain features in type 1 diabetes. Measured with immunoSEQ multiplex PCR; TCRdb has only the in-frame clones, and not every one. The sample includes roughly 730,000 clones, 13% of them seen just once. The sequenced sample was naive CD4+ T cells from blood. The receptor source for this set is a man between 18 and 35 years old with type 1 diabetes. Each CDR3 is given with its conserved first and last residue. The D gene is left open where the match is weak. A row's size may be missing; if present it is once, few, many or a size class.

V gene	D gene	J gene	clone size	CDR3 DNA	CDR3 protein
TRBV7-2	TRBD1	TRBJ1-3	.	TGTGCCAGCAGCCCACAGGGGCCCTCCTCTGGAAACACCATATATTTT	CASSPQGPSSGNTIYF
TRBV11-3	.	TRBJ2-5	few	TGTGCCAGCAGCTTAGGATCTGGAGGGAATCAAGAGACCCAGTACTTC	CASSLGSGGNQETQYF
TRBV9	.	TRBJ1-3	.	TGTGCCAGCAGCGTAGCTACGGGCAGGGCCTCTGGAAACACCATATATTTT	CASSVATGRASGNTIYF
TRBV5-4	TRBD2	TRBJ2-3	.	TGTGCCAGCAGCAAGGGACTAGCGGGAGAGGTTAGCACAGATACGCAGTATTTT	CASSKGLAGEVSTDTQYF
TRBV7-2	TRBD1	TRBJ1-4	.	TGTGCCAGCAGCCGGGACAGGGGGAATGAAAAACTGTTTTTT	CASSRDRGNEKLFF
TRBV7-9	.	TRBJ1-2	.	TGTGCCAGCAGCTTAGGGACGTGGAACACCTTC	CASSLGTWNTF
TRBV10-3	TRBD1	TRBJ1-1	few	TGTGCCATCAGTGAGTCGACTGCTCAGGGGGACGCTTTCTTT	CAISESTAQGDAFF
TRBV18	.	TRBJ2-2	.	TGTGCCAGCTCACCAAGAGGGGAAACCGGGGAGCTGTTTTTT	CASSPRGETGELFF
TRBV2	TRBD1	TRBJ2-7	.	TGTGCCAGCAGTGAAGAGCAGGGGGACTACGAGCAGTACTTC	CASSEEQGDYEQYF
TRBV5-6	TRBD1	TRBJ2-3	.	TGTGCCAGCAGCCACGACAGGGGGCGGGATACGCAGTATTTT	CASSHDRGRDTQYF
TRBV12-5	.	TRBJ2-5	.	TGTGCTAGTGGTTTCCCCGAGCGGACCCAGTACTTC	CASGFPERTQYF
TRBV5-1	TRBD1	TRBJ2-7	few	TGCGCCAGCAGCACCTGGACAGGGGGCTACGAGCAGTACTTC	CASSTWTGGYEQYF
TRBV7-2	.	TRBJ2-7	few	TGTGCCAGCAGCCGGGACCCCTCCTACGAGCAGTACTTC	CASSRDPSYEQYF
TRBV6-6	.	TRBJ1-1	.	TGTGCCAGCAGCCCCCAGGGCCGAGCAGCTTTCTTT	CASSPQGRAAFF
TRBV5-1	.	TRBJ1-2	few	TGCGCCAGCAGTGAGGGCTATGGCTACACCTTC	CASSEGYGYTF
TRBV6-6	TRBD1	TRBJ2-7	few	TGTGCCAGCAGTGATTCACAGGGGTTTTTTAACGAGCAGTACTTC	CASSDSQGFFNEQYF
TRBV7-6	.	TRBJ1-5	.	TGTGCCAGCAGCGCCCATAGCAATCAGCCCCAGCATTTT	CASSAHSNQPQHF
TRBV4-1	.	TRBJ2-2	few	TGCGCCAGCAGCCAAGAGGGAGGGACAGTGGCGAACACCGGGGAGCTGTTTTTT	CASSQEGGTVANTGELFF
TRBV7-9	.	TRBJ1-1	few	TGTGCCAGCAGCTCCACCTATAGTCCGCAGTACACTGAAGCTTTCTTT	CASSSTYSPQYTEAFF
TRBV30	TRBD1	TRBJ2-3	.	TGTGCCTGGCTACCGGGACAGTACACAGATACGCAGTATTTT	CAWLPGQYTDTQYF
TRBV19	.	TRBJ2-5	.	TGTGCCAGTAGTAGCAGTGGGGAGCTCCAAGAGACCCAGTACTTC	CASSSSGELQETQYF
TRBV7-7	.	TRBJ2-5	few	TGTGCCAGCAGCTTATTAGGACCACAAGAGACCCAGTACTTC	CASSLLGPQETQYF
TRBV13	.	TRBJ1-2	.	TGTGCCAGCAGCTTAGTTGTGGGACCGACTCTCTATGGCTACACCTTC	CASSLVVGPTLYGYTF
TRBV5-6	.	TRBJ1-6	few	TGTGCCAGCAGCTTGTGGGTCGGACAGAGAAATTCACCCCTCCACTTT	CASSLWVGQRNSPLHF
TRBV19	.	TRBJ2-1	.	TGTGCCAGTAGTACCTCAGGGGATGTGCAGTTCTTC	CASSTSGDVQFF
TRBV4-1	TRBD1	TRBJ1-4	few	TGCGCCAGCAGCCAGCGGACAGGCTGGAGTGAAAAACTGTTTTTT	CASSQRTGWSEKLFF